This TCR beta chain came from a study of regulatory T cells in long-lasting Graves disease. Study context: The study counted Graves' disease as persistent given over 5 years of antithyroid drugs and positive TSH receptor antibodies.

In this sample, this clonotype turned up many times. Assembly of TCR beta libraries relied on iRepertoire HTBI primers together with Arm-PCR of CDR3 regions. TCRdb independently ran MiXCR on the multiplex PCR reads; one entry per CDR3 protein. The table has about 470,000 distinct CDR3 sequences, 20% to 25% seen once. Noted time point: persistent/refractory GD, antithyroid drugs over 5 years with positive TRAb. After RNA was extracted from PBMCs, the TCR library was made from it. Germline-derived CDR1 and CDR2 are SGHTA and FQGNSA. Unmatched junction bases numbered 10, after V lost 7 bases and J lost 5 bases. CDR3 size: 14 residues.

The sample was peripheral blood mononuclear cells (PBMCs), taken when the disease was refractory, from a patient treated with antithyroid drugs. This receptor was obtained from a female donor with Graves disease. The chain couples TRBV7-2 to TRBJ2-7, with 8 nucleotides matching TRBD2. The CDR3 is CASTVGRGGHEQYF. DNA for the CDR3: TGTGCCAGCACCGTCGGGAGGGGAGGACACGAGCAGTACTTC.